There are a few counts of the clone carrying this TCR beta chain. Its cognate antigen is unknown. This sample is part of a study of cytomegalovirus exposure and HLA in healthy donors. Study-level information: Of all 360 or so donors who were genotyped, roughly 81% belonged to the Caucasian-associated ancestry cluster. The study, taken as a whole, reports: Data from an earlier analysis indicated that most TCR beta V segments were productive either about 90% or about 30% of the time. Specific recognition of CMV antigens was confirmed in vitro for three chains (all CMV-associated). Associated with cytomegalovirus, according to the listing, were 150 to 200 TCR beta chains.

CDR1 and CDR2 (germline): LGHNA, YSLEER. The V and J ends lost 0 bases and 4 bases respectively, with 11 bases between them. The CDR3 runs to 15 residues. Researchers ran the PCR with 60 Vbeta and 13 Jbeta primers. Produced via immunoSEQ multiplex PCR; TCRdb's table is partial and in-frame only. The sample includes about 190,000 clones, approximately 80% of them seen just once. The specimen was PBMCs. The sequence derives from a woman in her twenties or thirties in good health and CMV-seropositive. The chain combines TRBV4-3 with TRBJ2-3, with D possibly matching TRBD1 (6 bases). Here the CDR3 reads CASSQDNRVADTQYF. The CDR3 DNA reads TGCGCCAGCAGCCAAGATAACAGGGTGGCAGATACGCAGTATTTT.